The 11 T cell receptor beta chains in this list originate from one sample, sequenced in a study of radiation and T cells in renal cell carcinoma. As for time point: baseline pretreatment blood. Treatment denoted: 15 Gy SBRT to primary tumor, nephrectomy 4 weeks later. Profiled with immunoSEQ multiplex PCR; TCRdb holds only in-frame clones, not every one. Of tens of thousands of clones in the sample, approximately 83% are singletons; the top ten hold 5% to 7.5%. Sequencing was performed on blood, taken from a patient whose treatment included radiotherapy and nephrectomy. All receptors derive from a man in his 60s with renal cell carcinoma.

The chain joins TRBV2 to TRBJ1-2; D is possibly TRBD1 (5 bases). V lost 2 bases and J 4 bases, leaving 14 bases between the germline ends. The CDR3 is 15 residues long. CDR1 and CDR2 (germline): SNHLY, FYNNEI. DNA for the CDR3: TGTGCCAGCAGTGAAACAAGGGGCGCGAGCTATGGCTACACCTTC. Its protein product is CASSETRGASYGYTF.

The chain combines TRBV2 with TRBJ1-4, with a tentative D call TRBD1 (5 bases). This CDR3 has 20 residues. V lost 3 bases, J lost 0 bases, and 23 bases lay in between. Germline loops: CDR1 SNHLY, CDR2 FYNNEI. CDR3 sequence (DNA): TGTGCCAGCAGTGACTCCTTTGTGGGGGGTCGGTTCGCAACTAATGAAAAACTGTTTTTT. Residues: CASSDSFVGGRFATNEKLFF. Using reference TRBV2 and TRBJ1-4 for the parts outside the CDR3, the full variable domain is EPEVTQTPSHQVTQMGQEVILRCVPISNHLYFYWYRQILGQKVEFLVSFYNNEISEKSEIFDDQFSVERPDGSNFTLKIRSTKLEDSAMYFCASSDSFVGGRFATNEKLFFGSGTQLSVL.

About this clone itself: In the same sample, other DNA sequences code for this CDR3. The rearrangement links TRBV5-1 to TRBJ2-7, with D hard to call. This CDR3 spans 12 amino acids. Trimming pared 0 bases from V and 3 bases from J, leaving 4 bases between. Germline V lookup: CDR1 SGHRS, CDR2 YFSETQ. CDR3 protein: CASSLGFYEQYF. Written as DNA, the CDR3 is TGCGCCAGCAGCTTGGGCTTCTACGAGCAGTACTTC.

The chain recombines TRBV25-1 with TRBJ2-1, with 9 bases identical to TRBD2. This CDR3 is 14 amino acids long. Germline lookup yields CDR1 MGHDK and CDR2 SYGVNS. The ends lost 6 bases at V and 7 bases at J; junction bases unmatched: 7. The CDR3 reads CASRLAGVGNEQFF. CDR3 nucleotides: TGTGCCAGCAGATTAGCGGGAGTCGGAAATGAGCAGTTCTTC. Combining the CDR3 with reference TRBV25-1 and TRBJ2-1 gives the whole variable domain EADIYQTPRYLVIGTGKKITLECSQTMGHDKMYWYQQDPGMELHLIHYSYGVNSTEKGDLSSESTVSRIRTEHFPLTLESARPSHTSQYLCASRLAGVGNEQFFGPGTRLTVL.

This chain connects TRBV4-1 to TRBJ2-7; 11 bases match TRBD1. Unmatched junction bases numbered 5, after V lost 3 bases and J lost 10 bases. Looked up from germline, CDR1 is MGHRA and CDR2 is YSYEKL. CDR3 length equals 13 residues. In DNA form, the CDR3 reads TGCGCCAGCAGCCAGGGGACAGGGGGAATTCAGTACTTC. It translates to CASSQGTGGIQYF.

V gene TRBV6-1 combines with J gene TRBJ1-5; D perhaps matches TRBD1 (5 bases). CDR1 and CDR2 from the germline V gene are MNHNS and SASEGT. This CDR3 has 14 residues. V was shortened by 7 bases and J by 2 bases, with 12 bases between the two germline ends. The CDR3 region has the DNA TGTGCCAGCATCCTAGGGGCAGGCAATCAGCCCCAGCATTTT. Amino acids: CASILGAGNQPQHF.

A few counts support this clone. The chain is built from TRBV5-6 and TRBJ2-2; TRBD2 is a possible D gene (5 bases). Between the trimmed V and J ends, which lost 4 bases and 4 bases, there was a span of 11 bases. Germline V gene data show CDR1 as SGHDT and CDR2 as YYEEEE. CDR3 size: 14 residues. The CDR3 DNA reads TGTGCCAGCAGCCCTACTAGAGGCACCGGGGAGCTGTTTTTT. Protein sequence: CASSPTRGTGELFF.

This clone was counted a few times. This chain joins TRBV6-6 and TRBJ2-7; 9 bases match TRBD1. From germline, CDR1 is MNHNY and CDR2 SVGAGI (reference sequence). V dropped 5 bases and J dropped 0; count of bases not matched to a gene: 5. This CDR3 spans 15 amino acids. As DNA, the CDR3 is TGTGCCAGCAGTACGACAGGGGGAGGCTCCTACGAGCAGTACTTC. It encodes CASSTTGGGSYEQYF.

This clone was observed a few times. This chain uses TRBV2 with TRBJ2-3; no clear D. V was pared by 1 base and J by 2 bases, with 10 bases between. The CDR3 length is 15 residues. Looked up from germline, CDR1 is SNHLY and CDR2 is FYNNEI. The CDR3 region is CASSEGQRNTDTQYF. Here the CDR3 DNA reads TGTGCCAGCAGTGAAGGGCAACGGAACACAGATACGCAGTATTTT.

This clone was seen at least ten times. The chain links TRBV6-6 to TRBJ2-1; tentatively, D is TRBD1 or TRBD2 (6 bases each). Germline V CDR1 and CDR2: MNHNY, SVGAGI (reference sequence). This CDR3 comprises 16 residues. Trimming removed 0 bases at V and 4 bases at J, with 13 bases between. CDR3 sequence (DNA): TGTGCCAGCAGTTACTCGTTACAGGGAGGTTACAATGAGCAGTTCTTC. Its translation is CASSYSLQGGYNEQFF.

The chain combines TRBV7-8 with TRBJ1-5, with D tentatively TRBD1 (5 bases). The germline V gene encodes CDR1 SGHVS and CDR2 FQNEAQ. The CDR3 runs to 15 residues. Trimming cost V 5 bases and J 0 bases, with 11 bases left between them. The CDR3 DNA is TGTGCCAGCAGCCAAAGACAGAATAGCAATCAGCCCCAGCATTTT. Translated: CASSQRQNSNQPQHF.